These T cell receptor beta chains were read from a single sample in a study of T cells in Graves' hyperthyroidism and ophthalmopathy. TCRdb re-derived calls from the multiplex PCR reads in MiXCR, one entry per CDR3 protein. Of fewer than 400,000 distinct CDR3 sequences in the sample, 15% to 19% were seen once. Sequencing input: blood. The receptors originated from a woman between 18 and 29 years old with Graves' hyperthyroidism that later progressed to Graves' ophthalmopathy. Both conserved end residues are part of each CDR3. A D gene is named only where the DNA matches it firmly. Clone size is given for some rows only: seen once, a few or many times, or a class if the clone is expanded.

V	size	D	J	DNA	CDR3
TRBV6-2/TRBV6-3	NA	TRBD2	TRBJ2-5	TGTGCCAGCAGTTATCGTCGGGAGGGCCCCCGGGAGACCCAGTACTTC	CASSYRREGPRETQYF
TRBV20-1	many	NA	TRBJ2-1	TGCAGTGCTAGAGATTTACAGGGTACGGGTGAGCAGTTCTTC	CSARDLQGTGEQFF
TRBV5-1	NA	NA	TRBJ2-3	TGCGCCAGCAGCTTGGGGGTACTAGGGGGAGATACGCAGTATTTT	CASSLGVLGGDTQYF
TRBV27	NA	NA	TRBJ1-1	TGTGCCAGCAGTTTTCAGGGAGGAAGAGCTTTCTTT	CASSFQGGRAFF
TRBV6-2/TRBV6-3	NA	NA	TRBJ2-2	TGTGCCAGCAGTTATTTGGGGGGCGTCGCCGGGGAGCTGTTTTTT	CASSYLGGVAGELFF
TRBV27	many	TRBD2	TRBJ2-3	TGTGCCAGCAGTTTAGTCATCGGGAGGGCCCCTGATACGCAGTATTTT	CASSLVIGRAPDTQYF
TRBV4-3	NA	TRBD1	TRBJ1-1	TGCGCCAGCAGCCAGGTAACAGGGGTGGGCACTGAAGCTTTCTTT	CASSQVTGVGTEAFF
TRBV7-2	many	NA	TRBJ2-5	TGTGCCAGCAGCTTAGATCTCGGGAGACGGACCCAGTACTTC	CASSLDLGRRTQYF
TRBV20-1	many	NA	TRBJ2-5	TGCAGTGCTAGAGGTCGGGTCCAAGAGACCCAGTACTTC	CSARGRVQETQYF
TRBV7-9	many	NA	TRBJ1-2	TGTGCCAGCAGCCGCCGTCCCCCAGGGGCTAACTATGGCTACACCTTC	CASSRRPPGANYGYTF
TRBV24-1	NA	TRBD1	TRBJ2-2	TGTGCCACCAGTGAGGCCGGGACAGGGGCAACCGGGGAGCTGTTTTTT	CATSEAGTGATGELFF
TRBV11-2	NA	NA	TRBJ2-5	NA	CASSFYICSAPTGALETQYF
TRBV5-6	NA	TRBD2	TRBJ2-4	TGTGCCAGCAGTACCGGGGGGGCGGTCATTCAGTACTTC	CASSTGGAVIQYF
TRBV12-3/TRBV12-4	NA	NA	TRBJ2-7	TGTGCCAGCAGCTCCGGTAGCGGTTCCTACGAGCAGTACTTC	CASSSGSGSYEQYF
TRBV11-2	few	TRBD2	TRBJ2-5	TGTGCCAGCAGCTCCCTAGCGGGGATCCAAGAGACCCCGTACTTC	CASSSLAGIQETPYF
TRBV7-2	many	NA	TRBJ1-1	TGTGCCAGCAGCCCGGGATTTTTAAGCCCGAACACTGAAGCTTTCTTT	CASSPGFLSPNTEAFF
TRBV4-3	few	TRBD1	TRBJ2-5	TGCGCCAGCAGCCCTCGGGTAGGGGGCGGATCAGAGACCCAGTACTTC	CASSPRVGGGSETQYF
TRBV3-1	many	NA	TRBJ2-5	TGTGCCAGCAGCCCTCACAGGGTACAGGAGACCCAGTACTTC	CASSPHRVQETQYF
TRBV2	many	NA	TRBJ1-2	TGTGCCAGCACCGGGTGGGGGTCTATGGGCTACACCTTC	CASTGWGSMGYTF
TRBV6-2/TRBV6-3	NA	NA	TRBJ2-7	TGTGTAAGTGAAGGAGGTGACGAGCAGTACTTC	CVSEGGDEQYF
TRBV7-2	many	NA	TRBJ2-3	TGTGCCAGCAGCCCTAGCAACAAATCCCCCCGACTAGGCACAGATACGCAGTATTTT	CASSPSNKSPRLGTDTQYF
TRBV2	few	NA	TRBJ2-5	TGTGCCAGCAGTGAGGGAAAGGGAGAGACCCAGTACTTC	CASSEGKGETQYF
TRBV5-1	many	NA	TRBJ1-2	TGCGCCAGCACCCCCGGCAAGGAATCGGGCTACACCTTC	CASTPGKESGYTF
TRBV12-3/TRBV12-4	many	TRBD2	TRBJ2-1	TGTGCCAGCAGTTTTCAGGGACTAGGCTCCTCCCGCGGGCAGTTCTTC	CASSFQGLGSSRGQFF
TRBV5-8	NA	NA	TRBJ1-2	TGTGCCAGCAGCTTGCGCGGCTACACCTTC	CASSLRGYTF
TRBV11-3	few	NA	TRBJ1-1	TGTGCCAGCAGCTTAGATGTGAGGAGGGCAGCTTTCTTT	CASSLDVRRAAFF
TRBV3-1	many	TRBD2	TRBJ2-2	TGTGCCAGCAGCCCCCGGACTAGCGGGAGGGCGAACACCGGGGAGCTGTTTTTT	CASSPRTSGRANTGELFF
TRBV9	few	NA	TRBJ2-3	TGTGCCAGCAGCGTAGTCCCTAACCAGGCAGATACGCAGTATTTT	CASSVVPNQADTQYF
TRBV28	NA	TRBD1	TRBJ1-3	TGTGCCAGCAGTTTCACAGGGGCTGGAAACACCATATATTTT	CASSFTGAGNTIYF
TRBV27	many	TRBD1	TRBJ2-6	TGTGCCAGCAGTCGAGGGGGCTCAGGGGCCAACGTCCTGACTTTC	CASSRGGSGANVLTF
TRBV9	few	TRBD2	TRBJ2-7	TGTGCCAGCAGCGTAGACGCTAGCGGGAGAGAGCAGTACTTC	CASSVDASGREQYF